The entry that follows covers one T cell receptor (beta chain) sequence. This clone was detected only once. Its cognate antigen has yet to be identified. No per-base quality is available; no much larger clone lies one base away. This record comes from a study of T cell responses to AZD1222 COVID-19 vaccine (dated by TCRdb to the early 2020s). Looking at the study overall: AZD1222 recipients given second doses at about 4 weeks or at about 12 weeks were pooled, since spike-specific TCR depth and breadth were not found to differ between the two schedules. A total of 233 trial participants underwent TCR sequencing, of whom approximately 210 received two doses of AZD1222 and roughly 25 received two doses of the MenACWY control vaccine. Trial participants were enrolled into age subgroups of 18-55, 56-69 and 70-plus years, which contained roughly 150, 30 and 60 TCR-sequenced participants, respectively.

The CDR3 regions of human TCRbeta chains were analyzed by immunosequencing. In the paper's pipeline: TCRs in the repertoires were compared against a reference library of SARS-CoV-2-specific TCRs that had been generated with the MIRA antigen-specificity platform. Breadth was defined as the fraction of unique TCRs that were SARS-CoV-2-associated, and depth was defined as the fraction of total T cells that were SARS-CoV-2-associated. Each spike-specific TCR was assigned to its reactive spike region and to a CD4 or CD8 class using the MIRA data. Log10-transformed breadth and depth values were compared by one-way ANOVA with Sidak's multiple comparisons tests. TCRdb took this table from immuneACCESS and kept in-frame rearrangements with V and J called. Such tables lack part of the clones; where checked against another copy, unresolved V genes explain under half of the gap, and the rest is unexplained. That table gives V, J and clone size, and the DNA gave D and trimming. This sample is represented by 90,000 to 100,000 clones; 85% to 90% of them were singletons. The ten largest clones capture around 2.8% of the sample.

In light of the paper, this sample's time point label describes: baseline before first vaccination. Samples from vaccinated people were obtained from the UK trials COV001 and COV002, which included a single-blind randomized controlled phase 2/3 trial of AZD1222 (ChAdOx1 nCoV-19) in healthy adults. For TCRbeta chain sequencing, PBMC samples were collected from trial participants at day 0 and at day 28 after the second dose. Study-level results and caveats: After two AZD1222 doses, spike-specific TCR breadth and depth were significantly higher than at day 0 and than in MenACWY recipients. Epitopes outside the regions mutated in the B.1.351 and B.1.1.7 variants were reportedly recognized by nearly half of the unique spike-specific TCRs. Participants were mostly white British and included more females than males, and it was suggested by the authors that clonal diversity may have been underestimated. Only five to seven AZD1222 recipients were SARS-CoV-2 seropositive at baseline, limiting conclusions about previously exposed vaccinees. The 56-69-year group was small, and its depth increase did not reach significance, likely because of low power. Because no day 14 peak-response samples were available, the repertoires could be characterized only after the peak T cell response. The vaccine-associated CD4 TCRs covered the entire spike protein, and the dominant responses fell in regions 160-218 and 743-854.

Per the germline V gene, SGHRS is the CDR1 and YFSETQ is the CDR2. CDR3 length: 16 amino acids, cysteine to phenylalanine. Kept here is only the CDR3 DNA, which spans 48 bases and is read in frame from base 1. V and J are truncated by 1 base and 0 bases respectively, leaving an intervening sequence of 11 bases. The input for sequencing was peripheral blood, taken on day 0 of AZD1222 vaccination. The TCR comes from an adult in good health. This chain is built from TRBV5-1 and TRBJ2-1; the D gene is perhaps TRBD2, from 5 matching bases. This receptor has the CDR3 CASSLRADGSYNEQFF. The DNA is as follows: TGCGCCAGCAGCTTGCGAGCGGATGGCTCCTACAATGAGCAGTTCTTC.